This T cell receptor beta chain was captured by sequencing in a study of PD-L1 blockade in urothelial cancer. Study-level information: Between 0 and 3 chemotherapy regimens preceded treatment for each patient. General observations from the study: TCR clonality was measured in pretreatment peripheral blood. Clonality below the median predicted better survival.

Diagnoses among patients were locally advanced or metastatic urothelial carcinoma. V lost 4 bases and J lost 7; bases outside the gene matches: 10. Germline V CDR1 and CDR2: SGHDT, YYEEEE. The CDR3 covers 14 residues. This clone came up once. The antigen is not known. The data were produced by immunoSEQ multiplex PCR, yet TCRdb's version contains in-frame clones alone and is incomplete. The sample holds about 40,000 clones; roughly four fifths are singletons and the top ten take 15% to 20%. Specimen: PBMCs, collected around atezolizumab (anti-PD-L1) treatment. V and J are TRBV5-6 and TRBJ1-2; 7 bases match TRBD1. This TCR derives from a man aged 55 to 69 with urothelial cancer. The chain's CDR3 is CASSPPGQRLGYTF. In DNA, the CDR3 is TGTGCCAGCAGCCCCCCGGGACAGAGACTTGGCTACACCTTC.